One and the same sample provided the 8 T cell receptor beta chains below, sequenced in a study of CD8 T cells in Susac syndrome (dated by TCRdb to the late 2010s). The library was built by means of the immunoSEQ multiplex PCR assay. RNA was extracted using the RNeasy kit, and about 0.5 to 1 microgram was reverse transcribed with random hexamers. TCRdb applied fastp at Q25 and MiXCR to the public reads, then kept only in-frame beta chains. Every distinct CDR3 protein forms one entry, paired with its most common genes and DNA. The sample records approximately 300,000 distinct CDR3 sequences, approximately 91% of which are singletons. The top ten hold approximately 0.18% of the sample. The sample comprised CD8+ T cells from PBMCs. Receptor source: a human donor with multiple sclerosis.

V gene TRBV6-5 combines with J gene TRBJ2-1; 9 nucleotides line up with TRBD1. J lost 1 base, V lost 8 bases, and 3 bases had no gene match. The CDR3 is made up of 14 amino acids. The V gene's germline CDR1 is MNHEY and CDR2 SVGAGI. CDR3 sequence: CASGGTGSYNEQFF. CDR3 DNA sequence: TGTGCCAGCGGAGGGACAGGGTCCTACAATGAGCAGTTCTTC.

The V gene is TRBV5-8, the J gene TRBJ2-1; D is unclear. Trimming pared 0 bases from V and 6 bases from J, leaving 7 bases between. This CDR3 spans 13 amino acids. In germline, CDR1 is SGHTS, CDR2 YDEGEE. CDR3 sequence (DNA): TGTGCCAGCAGCTTGGGTGAATCCAATGAGCAGTTCTTC. This gives the protein CASSLGESNEQFF.

The genes are TRBV18 and TRBJ2-7, with TRBD1 matching over 10 bases. The trim removed 7 bases at V and 5 bases at J, leaving 5 bases unmatched. CDR3 size: 13 residues. Per germline, CDR1 KGHSH and CDR2 LQKENI. CDR3 residues: CASFGTGAHEQYF. CDR3 in DNA: TGTGCCAGCTTCGGGACAGGGGCCCACGAGCAGTACTTC.

This clonotype was detected only a few times. This sequence joins TRBV9 and TRBJ1-2; D gene uncertain. V was shortened by 3 bases and J by 2 bases, with 5 bases between the two germline ends. The CDR3 runs to 12 residues. Germline lookup yields CDR1 SGDLS and CDR2 YYNGEE. The DNA of the CDR3 is TGTGCCAGCAGCGCCTGGAACTATGGCTACACCTTC. It yields the protein CASSAWNYGYTF.

The table lists this clonotype with a count of one. This chain uses TRBV2 with TRBJ2-1, with a weak D call TRBD2 (7 bases). The V end lost 7 bases, the J end lost 6 bases, and 16 bases lay between the germline ends. The CDR3 covers 14 residues. The germline V gene has CDR1 SNHLY and CDR2 FYNNEI. The CDR3 nucleotides read TGTGCCAGCACCCTAGGGGGGGCTGCCAATGAGCAGTTCTTC. Protein product: CASTLGGAANEQFF.

The V gene is TRBV7-9, the J gene TRBJ2-3; 8 nucleotides line up with TRBD2. The germline V gene has CDR1 SEHNR and CDR2 FQNEAQ (reference sequence). This CDR3 region has 15 residues. With V trimmed by 1 base and J by 7 bases, 7 bases remained unmatched. CDR3 nucleotide sequence: TGTGCCAGCAGCTTAGGAGCGGGAGCAGGAAATACGCAGTATTTT. Amino acids: CASSLGAGAGNTQYF.

This clonotype was observed a single time. The chain couples TRBV3-1 to TRBJ2-1; 8 bases line up with TRBD1. CDR1 is LGHDT, CDR2 YNNKEL, per germline (reference sequence). The ends lost 1 base at V and 15 bases at J; junction bases unmatched: 14. This CDR3 has 15 amino acids. CDR3 bases: TGTGCCAGCAGCCAAGGTGAATTTGAGGACAGGGTGGCGTTCTTC. This translates into CASSQGEFEDRVAFF.

The chain joins TRBV27 to TRBJ2-2, with TRBD2 identical over 9 bases. The CDR3 totals 15 residues. Germline V lookup: CDR1 MNHEY, CDR2 SMNVEV (reference sequence). V dropped 1 base and J dropped 6; count of bases not matched to a gene: 3. The CDR3 nucleotides read TGTGCCAGCAGTTTATGGGGACTAGCTTCCGGGGAGCTGTTTTTT. Residues: CASSLWGLASGELFF.